What follows are 17 T cell receptor beta chains derived from one specimen sequenced in a study of CD8+ T cells in alopecia areata. Isolated RNA was reverse transcribed into cDNA used as the sequencing template. Generated by immunoSEQ multiplex PCR, the TCRdb table keeps only in-frame clones and is missing some. The table lists around 290,000 clones, with no singletons. Markers including CD4, CD8alpha, NKG2D and NKG2ACE guided sorting of pooled cutaneous lymph node cells. The sequenced material came from CD4+ T cells sorted from a lymph node. Receptors originate from a C3H/HeJ mouse with alopecia areata. For this mouse line, the MHC haplotype is H2-k.

With respect to this clone: These gene names are mouse names. The CDR3 end falls 4 residues outside the read, so it is completed with the germline J gene. V is TRBV13-3 and J is TRBJ2-3; TRBD2 aligns across 12 bases. After removal of 3 bases from V and 2 bases from J, the junction contained 4 bases not matched to a gene. Germline CDR1 is NNHDY and CDR2 is SYVADS. The CDR3 sequence is 16 residues long. The sequenced part of the CDR3 DNA is TGTGCCAGCAGTGTGACTGGGGGGGCGCATGCAGAA. Translation: CASSVTGGAHAE. From start to end, the CDR3 is CASSVTGGAHAETLYF.

This clone showed up just a few times. Any gene name here is a mouse gene name. The read gets to within 4 residues of the CDR3 end, and the germline J gene fills in the rest. V usage is TRBV13-1 and J usage is TRBJ1-1; 12 bases match TRBD1. Germline loops: CDR1 NSHNY, CDR2 SYGAGN. The CDR3 length is 16 residues. Partial CDR3 DNA: TGTGCCAGCAGTCCCCTTTCCGGGACAGGGGGCCTA. This encodes CASSPLSGTGGL. The CDR3 as a whole reads CASSPLSGTGGLEVFF.

Concerning this clone: Germline and genes here are mouse. The CDR3 end is not reached by the read, which stops 4 residues before it; the germline J gene fills it in. The chain combines TRBV5 with TRBJ2-2; D not resolved. Germline lookup yields CDR1 LGHNA and CDR2 YNLKQL (reference sequence). The CDR3 runs 12 residues. V was pared by 5 bases and J by 4 bases, with 5 bases between. Partial CDR3 DNA: TGTGCCAGCAGCACAGCCACCGGG. This gives the protein CASSTATG. The whole CDR3 protein is CASSTATGQLYF.

This clone was seen a handful of times. Gene and germline names: mouse. The read ends 4 residues early relative to the CDR3; the germline J gene fills the gap. The sample contains more than one DNA sequence encoding this CDR3. The chain is built from TRBV19 and TRBJ2-2, with 7 bases identical to TRBD1. The V gene's germline CDR1 is FNHDT and CDR2 SITEND (reference sequence). The CDR3 is 14 amino acids. V shed 4 bases, J shed 1 base, and the junction held 1 base outside the gene matches. CDR3 DNA, as far as it was read: TGTGCCAGCAGTCGACAGGGAAACACCGGG. This gives the protein CASSRQGNTG. The whole CDR3 protein reads CASSRQGNTGQLYF.

This clone was picked up a small number of times. Gene labels here are mouse ones. The CDR3 is cut off 4 residues early in the read; its end comes from the germline J gene. J is TRBJ2-4 and V is TRBV5; 11 nucleotides line up with TRBD2. CDR1 is LGHNA and CDR2 is YNLKQL in the germline V gene (reference sequence). The length of the CDR3 is 16 residues. V was pared by 4 bases and J by 0 bases, with 3 bases of the junction left unmatched. Incomplete CDR3 DNA: TGTGCCAGCAGCCTCGGGACTGGGGGTAGTCAAAAC. Translation: CASSLGTGGSQN. From start to end, the CDR3 is CASSLGTGGSQNTLYF.

About this clone: Here the gene names and germline are mouse. The CDR3 end is not reached by the read, which stops 3 residues before it; the germline J gene fills it in. This chain links TRBV13-1 with TRBJ1-6, with TRBD1 identical over 8 bases. TRBJ1-6 is sorted into the ORF group, with uncertain function. The V and J ends lost 3 bases and 0 bases, in that order; junction bases with no gene match: 5. The CDR3 is 17 residues long. Germline V gives CDR1 NSHNY, CDR2 SYGAGN. The CDR3 reads CASSADRENSYNSPLYF. Partial CDR3 DNA: TGTGCCAGCAGTGCGGACAGGGAGAATTCCTATAATTCGCCC.

This clone was observed a handful of times. Gene names and germline refer to mouse. The read halts 4 residues ahead of the CDR3 end, with the missing end drawn from the germline J gene. The J gene is TRBJ1-1, the V gene TRBV1, with D uncertain. CDR1 and CDR2 (germline): NSQYPW, LRSPGD (reference sequence). This CDR3 is 13 amino acids long. The CDR3 region is CTCSADLGEEVFF. Incomplete CDR3 DNA: TGCACCTGCAGTGCAGATCTGGGAGAA. Looking up the rest from reference TRBV1 and TRBJ1-1 gives the full variable domain: VTLLEQNPRWRLVPRGQAVNLRCILKNSQYPWMSWYQQDLQKQLQWLFTLRSPGDKEVKSLPGADYLATRVTDTELRLQVANMSQGRTLYCTCSADLGEEVFFGKGTRLTVV.

A remark on this clone: Gene names are mouse gene names. Sequencing ends 4 residues short of the CDR3 end; the germline J gene provides the rest. The chain couples TRBV13-1 to TRBJ2-3; D might be TRBD2 (6 bases). Trimming shortened V by 4 bases and J by 0 bases, and 9 bases separated the two germline ends. This CDR3 spans 14 amino acids. Germline CDR1 reads NSHNY; CDR2 reads SYGAGN. This CDR3 is CASSPWGSAETLYF. The DNA read from the CDR3 is TGTGCCAGCAGTCCCTGGGGAAGTGCAGAA.

This clone was observed a few times. The genes and germline here are from mouse. The CDR3 extends 4 residues past the end of the read, so its final part is completed from the germline J gene. The same CDR3 arises from other DNA sequences in this sample as well. J is TRBJ2-1 and V is TRBV19, with 11 bases fitting TRBD1. V dropped 2 bases and J dropped 6; count of bases not matched to a gene: 1. CDR3 length equals 14 residues. Germline CDR1 reads FNHDT; CDR2 reads SITEND (reference sequence). CDR3 in amino acids: CASSIGTGGAEQFF. CDR3 DNA (partial): TGTGCCAGCAGTATCGGGACAGGGGGTGCT.

A few counts support this clone. Each gene name is a mouse one. The observed sequence ends 4 residues before the CDR3 terminus, with the missing tail filled in from the germline J gene. Other DNA sequences within the sample encode an identical CDR3. The gene calls are TRBV13-1 and TRBJ1-1; a weak D match, TRBD1 (6 bases). Germline CDR1 and CDR2: NSHNY and SYGAGN. V was shortened by 0 bases and J by 0 bases, with 9 bases between the two germline ends. The CDR3 has 15 amino acids. The covered CDR3 bases are TGTGCCAGCAGTGATGGGGGACAAGCAAACACA. Translation: CASSDGGQANT. The whole CDR3 protein is CASSDGGQANTEVFF.

With regard to this clone: Mouse germline and gene names are used. The CDR3 end falls 4 residues outside the read, so it is completed with the germline J gene. This chain uses TRBV29 with TRBJ2-1, with D perhaps matching TRBD2 (6 bases). The CDR3 loop spans 14 amino acids. Germline CDR1 and CDR2: MSHET and SYDVDS. Trimming cost V 6 bases and J 3 bases, with 12 bases left between them. The CDR3 is CASRTGTSYAEQFF. The part of the CDR3 DNA that was read is TGTGCTAGCAGAACCGGGACTAGCTATGCT.

This clone was counted a few times. Mouse names are used for the genes. The read finishes 3 residues shy of the CDR3 end, and the germline J gene is used to complete it. Other DNA sequences from this sample encode an identical CDR3 as well. The V gene is TRBV13-1, the J gene TRBJ1-6, with a possible D match to TRBD1 (6 bases). TRBJ1-6 counts as an open reading frame of uncertain function. Germline lookup yields CDR1 NSHNY and CDR2 SYGAGN. The CDR3 contains 14 residues. Trimming took 3 bases from V and 4 from J, leaving 8 bases between them. The sequenced part of the CDR3 DNA is TGTGCCAGCAGTGGCGGACAGTATAATTCGCCC. It translates to CASSGGQYNSP. In full, the CDR3 reads CASSGGQYNSPLYF.

This clone has just a few counts. The germline and genes are mouse ones. The DNA ends 4 residues before the CDR3 does, and the rest of the CDR3 is filled in from the germline J gene. The rearrangement links TRBV31 to TRBJ2-3; D ambiguous. The CDR3 covers 13 residues. With 0 bases removed from V and 2 bases from J, the gap between germline ends came to 6 bases. The germline CDR1 and CDR2 sequences are GKSSPN and SITVG. The CDR3 DNA, read in part, is TGTGCCTGGAGTCTAGAGGTTGCAGAA. This gives the protein CAWSLEVAE. The CDR3 as a whole reads CAWSLEVAETLYF.

Remarks on this clone: Genes and germline come from the mouse. The CDR3 end lies 4 residues beyond the end of the read and is filled in from the germline J gene. Other DNA sequences in the sample encode the same CDR3. The chain has TRBV5 and TRBJ2-1; the match to TRBD2 covers 11 bases. The CDR3 contains 16 residues. From germline, CDR1 is LGHNA and CDR2 YNLKQL (reference sequence). The V gene end was trimmed by 0 bases and the J gene end by 2 bases; junction bases not matched to a gene: 0. The CDR3 DNA, read in part, is TGTGCCAGCAGCCAAGAGGACTGGGGGGACTATGCT. Amino acids: CASSQEDWGDYA. The entire CDR3 protein reads CASSQEDWGDYAEQFF.

Remarks on this clone: Germline and genes: mouse. The read halts 4 residues ahead of the CDR3 end, with the missing end drawn from the germline J gene. Other nucleotide sequences in the sample specify the same CDR3. The chain couples TRBV19 to TRBJ2-2, with D possibly being TRBD1 (6 bases). The CDR3 totals 14 residues. The germline CDR1 and CDR2 sequences are FNHDT and SITEND (reference sequence). V was clipped by 1 base and J by 4 bases, with 8 bases between them. This CDR3 is CASSIRGSTGQLYF. CDR3 DNA, as far as it was read: TGTGCCAGCAGTATAAGGGGGTCCACCGGG.

This clone appeared many times. The germline and genes are mouse ones. With the read ending 4 residues before the CDR3 end, the germline J gene is used to fill in that end. The gene calls are TRBV17 and TRBJ2-3; 7 nucleotides match TRBD1. V was clipped by 6 bases and J by 1 base; unmatched bases: 4. Germline CDR1 MNHDT, CDR2 YYDKIL. CDR3 length: 14 amino acids. CDR3 protein: CASRNRGGAETLYF. The covered CDR3 bases are TGTGCTAGCAGGAACAGGGGAGGTGCAGAA.

The table lists this clone with a few counts. The gene symbols are mouse symbols. Other DNA sequences in this specimen translate into the identical CDR3. The CDR3 DNA, read in part, is TGTGCCAGCAGTGATGCACCAGGGGGGAGCTAT. Encoded protein: CASSDAPGGSY. The full CDR3 reads CASSDAPGGSYEQYF. The chain couples TRBV13-1 to TRBJ2-7, with D maybe TRBD1 (7 bases). The read ends 4 residues before the CDR3 terminus; that terminus is restored from the germline J gene. Germline V CDR1 and CDR2: NSHNY, SYGAGN. The germline V and J ends were trimmed by 0 bases and 3 bases, with 13 bases remaining between them. The CDR3 runs 15 residues.